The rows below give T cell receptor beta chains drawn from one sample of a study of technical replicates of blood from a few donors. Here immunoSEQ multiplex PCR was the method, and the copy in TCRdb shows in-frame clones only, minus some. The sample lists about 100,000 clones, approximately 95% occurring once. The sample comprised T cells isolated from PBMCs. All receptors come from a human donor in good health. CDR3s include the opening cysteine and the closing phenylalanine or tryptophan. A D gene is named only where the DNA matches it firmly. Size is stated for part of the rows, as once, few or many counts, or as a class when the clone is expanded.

cdr3_nt: TGTGCCAGCAGCCCACTGATCGCCAATGAGCAGTTCTTC
cdr3_aa: CASSPLIANEQFF
v_call: TRBV11-2
d_call: -
j_call: TRBJ2-1
clone_size: -

cdr3_nt: TGTGCCAGCACCTACCCCGATGCAACTAATGAAAAACTGTTTTTT
cdr3_aa: CASTYPDATNEKLFF
v_call: TRBV5-6
d_call: -
j_call: TRBJ1-4
clone_size: -

cdr3_nt: TGTGCCAGCAGTGAATATGGCCCGGGACAGAACACCGGGGAGCTGTTTTTT
cdr3_aa: CASSEYGPGQNTGELFF
v_call: TRBV25-1
d_call: -
j_call: TRBJ2-2
clone_size: -

cdr3_nt: TGCGCCAGCAGCCAAGCTTTACAAGGGGCAGGTAACACCGGGGAGCTGTTTTTT
cdr3_aa: CASSQALQGAGNTGELFF
v_call: TRBV4-1
d_call: -
j_call: TRBJ2-2
clone_size: -

cdr3_nt: TGTGCCAGCAGAGAAGGGTCGGGACAGGCCAACTCCTATTATGGCTACACCTTC
cdr3_aa: CASREGSGQANSYYGYTF
v_call: TRBV9
d_call: TRBD1
j_call: TRBJ1-2
clone_size: -

cdr3_nt: TGTGCCACCAGCAGAGATCGGGGGGACAGGGCTCGCTATAGAGATGGCTACACCTTC
cdr3_aa: CATSRDRGDRARYRDGYTF
v_call: TRBV15
d_call: TRBD1
j_call: TRBJ1-2
clone_size: -

cdr3_nt: TGTGCCAGCAGTCCCGGGACAGGGATGAACGAGCAGTACTTC
cdr3_aa: CASSPGTGMNEQYF
v_call: TRBV2
d_call: TRBD1
j_call: TRBJ2-7
clone_size: -

cdr3_nt: TGCGCCAGCAGCCAAGAAGGTCTGAAGGGGGCGCGGGACTATGGCTACACCTTC
cdr3_aa: CASSQEGLKGARDYGYTF
v_call: TRBV4-1
d_call: TRBD1
j_call: TRBJ1-2
clone_size: -

cdr3_nt: TGTGCCAGCAGCGTCCGGGAAACTGTTTCACCCCTCCACTTT
cdr3_aa: CASSVRETVSPLHF
v_call: TRBV9
d_call: -
j_call: TRBJ1-6
clone_size: -

cdr3_nt: TGTGCCAGCGCCCCAACCGGGTTAAGCCGAGGGCAAGAGACCCAGTACTTC
cdr3_aa: CASAPTGLSRGQETQYF
v_call: TRBV7-6
d_call: -
j_call: TRBJ2-5
clone_size: -

cdr3_nt: TGTGCCACCAGCAGAGATTGGGACGGGACAGGGGCTAATGAAAAACTGTTTTTT
cdr3_aa: CATSRDWDGTGANEKLFF
v_call: TRBV15
d_call: TRBD1
j_call: TRBJ1-4
clone_size: once

cdr3_nt: TGTGCCAGCAGAATTCTCGGGACACCGAACACTGAAGCTTTCTTT
cdr3_aa: CASRILGTPNTEAFF
v_call: TRBV6-6
d_call: -
j_call: TRBJ1-1
clone_size: -

cdr3_nt: TGTGCCAGCTCATCTTTACAGGGGAACCCTAACACTGAAGCTTTCTTT
cdr3_aa: CASSSLQGNPNTEAFF
v_call: TRBV18
d_call: TRBD1
j_call: TRBJ1-1
clone_size: -

cdr3_nt: TGCAGCGTTGAGCAGGGGGTGAACTATGGCTACACCTTC
cdr3_aa: CSVEQGVNYGYTF
v_call: TRBV29-1
d_call: TRBD1
j_call: TRBJ1-2
clone_size: -

cdr3_nt: TGTGCCAGCAGTTTCTATCCTAGCGGGGGGGCCCATGAGCAGTTCTTC
cdr3_aa: CASSFYPSGGAHEQFF
v_call: TRBV27
d_call: TRBD2
j_call: TRBJ2-1
clone_size: -

cdr3_nt: TGCGCCAGCAGACGGCGGCAGGGGGCGGACAATGAGCAGTTCTTC
cdr3_aa: CASRRRQGADNEQFF
v_call: TRBV10-1
d_call: TRBD1
j_call: TRBJ2-1
clone_size: once

cdr3_nt: TGTGCCAGCAGCTTCATCGCGGAGGGCCACTCCCCTGGAAACACCATATATTTT
cdr3_aa: CASSFIAEGHSPGNTIYF
v_call: TRBV5-4
d_call: -
j_call: TRBJ1-3
clone_size: once

cdr3_nt: TGCAGCGTTGAAGTTTACGGGAGGGGCACCGGGGAGCTGTTTTTT
cdr3_aa: CSVEVYGRGTGELFF
v_call: TRBV29-1
d_call: TRBD2
j_call: TRBJ2-2
clone_size: -

cdr3_nt: TGTGCCACCAGTAAAGACGGACAGGCCTACGAGCAGTACTTC
cdr3_aa: CATSKDGQAYEQYF
v_call: TRBV15
d_call: TRBD1
j_call: TRBJ2-7
clone_size: -

cdr3_nt: TGTGCCAGCAGTTATGGGCGGGGGACCACAGATACGCAGTATTTT
cdr3_aa: CASSYGRGTTDTQYF
v_call: TRBV6-5
d_call: TRBD2
j_call: TRBJ2-3
clone_size: -

cdr3_nt: TGTGCCAGTAGTCTCAAGGACAGGATCTATGGCTACACCTTC
cdr3_aa: CASSLKDRIYGYTF
v_call: TRBV19
d_call: TRBD1
j_call: TRBJ1-2
clone_size: -

cdr3_nt: TGTGCCAGCAGGAAGGACACAAACTCCTACGAGCAGTACTTC
cdr3_aa: CASRKDTNSYEQYF
v_call: TRBV6-1
d_call: -
j_call: TRBJ2-7
clone_size: -

cdr3_nt: TGTGCCAGCAGTTATTTCTCCGGGACACTGACCTACGAGCAGTACTTC
cdr3_aa: CASSYFSGTLTYEQYF
v_call: TRBV6-5
d_call: -
j_call: TRBJ2-7
clone_size: -

cdr3_nt: TGTGCCAGTAGTAACAGGGGGGCGGGGGAGATGTACGAGCAGTACTTC
cdr3_aa: CASSNRGAGEMYEQYF
v_call: TRBV19
d_call: -
j_call: TRBJ2-7
clone_size: -

cdr3_nt: TGTGCCGTCGACCCCCGGGACAGGTTTATCTATGGCTACACCTTC
cdr3_aa: CAVDPRDRFIYGYTF
v_call: TRBV30
d_call: TRBD1
j_call: TRBJ1-2
clone_size: -

cdr3_nt: TGTGCCAGCAGCCCCGACAGTTTCTCCCCCGGGGAGCTGTTTTTT
cdr3_aa: CASSPDSFSPGELFF
v_call: TRBV7-9
d_call: -
j_call: TRBJ2-2
clone_size: -

cdr3_nt: TGTGCCAGTGCCCCCCACCCGACAGGGAGAAGTGTCATGAACACTGAAGCTTTCTTT
cdr3_aa: CASAPHPTGRSVMNTEAFF
v_call: TRBV19
d_call: TRBD1
j_call: TRBJ1-1
clone_size: -

cdr3_nt: TGTGCCAGCAGCCACCAGGGTCGCACTGAAGCTTTCTTT
cdr3_aa: CASSHQGRTEAFF
v_call: TRBV6-5
d_call: -
j_call: TRBJ1-1
clone_size: -

cdr3_nt: TGTGCCAGCAGTATAAGACAGGAGTACGAAGCTTTCTTT
cdr3_aa: CASSIRQEYEAFF
v_call: TRBV27
d_call: -
j_call: TRBJ1-1
clone_size: -

cdr3_nt: TGTGCCACCTTACTGGGACAGGACGGCTACACCTTC
cdr3_aa: CATLLGQDGYTF
v_call: TRBV6-6
d_call: TRBD1
j_call: TRBJ1-2
clone_size: -

cdr3_nt: TGTGCCAGCAGCTTGGGGCTAGCGGGAGACAGCACAGATACGCAGTATTTT
cdr3_aa: CASSLGLAGDSTDTQYF
v_call: TRBV5-6
d_call: TRBD2
j_call: TRBJ2-3
clone_size: -

cdr3_nt: TGTGCCAGCAGTGGTAAACTGACTAGCGGCACCTACGAGCAGTACTTC
cdr3_aa: CASSGKLTSGTYEQYF
v_call: TRBV6-1
d_call: TRBD2
j_call: TRBJ2-7
clone_size: few

cdr3_nt: TGTGCCAGCAGTGGACAGGCTTGGGATGATCAGCCCCAGCATTTT
cdr3_aa: CASSGQAWDDQPQHF
v_call: TRBV6-6
d_call: TRBD1
j_call: TRBJ1-5
clone_size: -

cdr3_nt: TGTGCCAGCAGTCTTAGCGGCACCTACAATGAGCAGTTCTTC
cdr3_aa: CASSLSGTYNEQFF
v_call: TRBV6-5
d_call: -
j_call: TRBJ2-1
clone_size: -

cdr3_nt: TGCGCCAGCAGCTACTTGGGCCGCCAGCAGACAGATACGCAGTATTTT
cdr3_aa: CASSYLGRQQTDTQYF
v_call: TRBV5-1
d_call: -
j_call: TRBJ2-3
clone_size: -

cdr3_nt: TGTGCTAGCAGCTTATTACCTAGCGGGGGGGCTGGCACCGGGGAGCTGTTTTTT
cdr3_aa: CASSLLPSGGAGTGELFF
v_call: TRBV7-7
d_call: TRBD2
j_call: TRBJ2-2
clone_size: once

cdr3_nt: TGTGCCAGCAGCGTCGGGCTAGCGGGCCCCTGGCATGAGCAGTTCTTC
cdr3_aa: CASSVGLAGPWHEQFF
v_call: TRBV9
d_call: TRBD2
j_call: TRBJ2-1
clone_size: -

cdr3_nt: TGTGCCAGCAGTTACTCAGGAGGGAACTATGGCTACACCTTC
cdr3_aa: CASSYSGGNYGYTF
v_call: TRBV6-5
d_call: -
j_call: TRBJ1-2
clone_size: -

cdr3_nt: TGTGCCAGCAGCCCCCCCGGCGGTCAGCCCCAGCATTTT
cdr3_aa: CASSPPGGQPQHF
v_call: TRBV5-6
d_call: -
j_call: TRBJ1-5
clone_size: few

cdr3_nt: TGTGCCAGCAGCGCCTCGGGACAGGGATCCCACGAGCAGTACTTC
cdr3_aa: CASSASGQGSHEQYF
v_call: TRBV6-5
d_call: TRBD1
j_call: TRBJ2-7
clone_size: -

cdr3_nt: TGTGCCAGCAGTTTAGCGGGGGTAATCGAAAAACTGTTTTTT
cdr3_aa: CASSLAGVIEKLFF
v_call: TRBV28
d_call: -
j_call: TRBJ1-4
clone_size: -

cdr3_nt: TGCGCCAGCAGGCAGGGTCGAGATTCACCCCTCCACTTT
cdr3_aa: CASRQGRDSPLHF
v_call: TRBV5-1
d_call: -
j_call: TRBJ1-6
clone_size: -

cdr3_nt: TGCGCCAGCAGCCAAGTTCGGCAAGAGACCCAGTACTTC
cdr3_aa: CASSQVRQETQYF
v_call: TRBV4-1
d_call: -
j_call: TRBJ2-5
clone_size: -

cdr3_nt: TGTGCCAGCAGCTTGTCTAGCGGAAACAATGAGCAGTTCTTC
cdr3_aa: CASSLSSGNNEQFF
v_call: TRBV11-2
d_call: TRBD2
j_call: TRBJ2-1
clone_size: -

cdr3_nt: TGTGCCAGCAGTTTAAGGTCTAGCGGACAAGAGACCCAGTACTTC
cdr3_aa: CASSLRSSGQETQYF
v_call: TRBV27
d_call: TRBD2
j_call: TRBJ2-5
clone_size: -

cdr3_nt: TGCGCCAGCAGCCAAGATCAGTATTTTCAAGAGACCCAGTACTTC
cdr3_aa: CASSQDQYFQETQYF
v_call: TRBV4-1
d_call: -
j_call: TRBJ2-5
clone_size: -